The source of this T cell receptor (beta chain) is a study of blood T cell repertoires in COVID-19 (TCRdb year 2020). Concerning the study at large: The collaborator samples originated in the United States, Italy and Spain and spanned the acute and convalescent phases of COVID-19. Subjects who had been exposed to COVID-19, were actively infected with it, or had recovered from it provided the deeply sampled blood TCRbeta repertoires that made up the dataset. HLA class I and class II types, where available, came from metadata supplied by the sample provider rather than from assay-based typing. Samples were obtained from the ongoing ImmuneRACE study (first 160 participants) and from about 1,300 subjects provided by 6 global collaborators. The sample metadata nearly always contained a de-identified subject ID, COVID-19 status, age in years and sex. The prospective study material was composed of cDNA or gDNA derived from T cells, B-cell-depleted T cells, or PBMCs. The repertoires were released in a freely available public database intended as a resource for research on the immune response to SARS-CoV-2.

Turning to this clone: Its antigen is not yet known. Base qualities are missing; no much larger clone stands one base away.

The immunoSEQ Assay, a bias-controlled multiplex PCR, was used to amplify TCRbeta CDR3 regions from genomic DNA. On the authors' methods: The number of nucleated cells in each sample was estimated by amplification of reference gene primers within the assay. To quantify the absolute abundance of each unique TCRbeta CDR3 rearrangement, sequence reads were collapsed and filtered. For each sample, productive Simpson clonality was calculated as the square root of Simpson's diversity index over productive rearrangements. TCRdb took over this immuneACCESS table, retaining in-frame rearrangements with V and J assigned. Such tables are incomplete; in checked studies, under half of the missing clones stem from an unresolved V gene, and the remainder is unexplained. V, J and clone size reflect that table, while D and trimming were determined from the DNA. In all, the sample holds more than 150,000 clones, and 85% to 90% of those were seen once. Jointly, the top ten make up around 21% of the sample.

General conclusions and limits of the study: Clinical and demographic metadata were provided uncurated, with the amount varying by source and participant.

Each collaborating institution followed its own protocols to collect whole blood in K2EDTA tubes. For TCRbeta analysis, collaborator samples were shipped as frozen whole blood, as isolated PBMCs, or as DNA extracted from either sample type. The sequence derives from a man between 70 and 80 years old with active or convalescent COVID-19. Sequenced sample: peripheral blood.

CDR3 sequence: CASSLRVNSYEQYF. The DNA is as follows: TGTGCCAGCAGCTTGAGAGTGAACTCCTACGAGCAGTACTTC. This chain joins TRBV5-6 to TRBJ2-7; the D gene identity is not certain. Taken from cysteine to phenylalanine, the CDR3 has 14 residues. The only DNA kept is the CDR3, 42 bases in frame from the first base. The V and J ends are trimmed by 1 base and 0 bases, leaving 8 bases between them. The germline V gene specifies SGHDT as CDR1 and YYEEEE as CDR2. The full variable domain, completed from the reference TRBV5-6 and TRBJ2-7 proteins outside the CDR3, reads DAGVTQSPTHLIKTRGQQVTLRCSPKSGHDTVSWYQQALGQGPQFIFQYYEEEERQRGNFPDRFSGHQFPNYSSELNVNALLLGDSALYLCASSLRVNSYEQYFGPGTRLTVT.